The 25 T cell receptor beta chains below come from one sample, sequenced in a study of T-cell reconstitution after alpha-beta-depleted transplantation in children. This sample's TCRbeta library carried unique molecular identifier barcodes. MiXCR was run by TCRdb on the PCR reads, yielding one entry per CDR3 protein. The sample includes around 340,000 distinct CDR3 sequences, about an eighth of them seen just once. The material sequenced was PBMCs, taken from the stem cell graft. These receptor sequences come from a human donor who donated a stem cell graft to a child with Fanconi anemia.

The rearrangement links TRBV5-4 to TRBJ2-1; 9 bases are a match to TRBD2. CDR1 SGHNT and CDR2 YYREEE come from the germline V gene (reference sequence). This CDR3 is 15 amino acids long. With 3 bases clipped from V and 5 bases from J, the junction kept 6 bases outside the gene matches. CDR3 sequence (DNA): TGTGCCAGCAGCTCTAGCGGGGTCAGGGACAATGAGCAGTTCTTC. It yields the protein CASSSSGVRDNEQFF.

This chain uses TRBV4-2 with TRBJ1-3; 7 nucleotides match TRBD1. The junction had 15 bases not matched to a gene; V was cut back by 4 bases and J by 0 bases. CDR3 length: 19 amino acids. The germline gives CDR1 LGHNA, CDR2 YNFKEQ. The CDR3 sequence is CASSPILTDRVLSGNTIYF. The CDR3 DNA is TGTGCCAGCAGCCCTATTCTGACCGACAGGGTGCTCTCTGGAAACACCATATATTTT.

The genes are TRBV5-1 and TRBJ2-1; tentatively, D is TRBD1 or TRBD2 (6 bases each). V was trimmed by 3 bases and J by 3 bases, leaving 13 bases between them. The germline V gene encodes CDR1 SGHRS and CDR2 YFSETQ. CDR3 length: 15 residues. The CDR3: CASSWGAGDYNEQFF. CDR3 nucleotide sequence: TGCGCCAGCAGCTGGGGGGCCGGGGACTACAATGAGCAGTTCTTC.

The gene calls are TRBV7-6 and TRBJ2-3; D gene uncertain. The CDR3 contains 16 residues. Germline values: CDR1 SGHVS, CDR2 FNYEAQ. Deletions cut 5 bases from V and 5 bases from J, with 20 bases between. Here the CDR3 reads CASSRSGPVGGDTQYF. In DNA form, the CDR3 reads TGTGCCAGCAGCAGATCGGGCCCCGTTGGTGGAGATACGCAGTATTTT. Complete variable domain (other parts from reference TRBV7-6 and TRBJ2-3): GAGVSQSPRYKVTKRGQDVALRCDPISGHVSLYWYRQALGQGPEFLTYFNYEAQQDKSGLPNDRFSAERPEGSISTLTIQRTEQRDSAMYRCASSRSGPVGGDTQYFGPGTRLTVL.

In its sample, this clonotype was seen a few times. This sequence joins TRBV4-1 and TRBJ1-5; no definite D call. The CDR3 consists of 16 residues. Germline V gene data show CDR1 as MGHRA and CDR2 as YSYEKL. V gave up 0 bases and J gave up 0 bases, with 9 bases separating them. As DNA, the CDR3 is TGCGCCAGCAGCCAAGATTACACATATAGCAATCAGCCCCAGCATTTT. Translating it yields CASSQDYTYSNQPQHF.

The V call is TRBV6-2 or TRBV6-3, the J call TRBJ1-1, with D hard to call. The CDR3 extends over 14 amino acids. V shed 6 bases and J shed 5 bases, with 16 bases lying between them. Germline CDR1 is MNHEY and CDR2 is SVGEGT. Here the CDR3 DNA reads TGTGCCAGCAGGGGTCCTGCAGGCCTTACTGAAGCTTTCTTT. Translating it yields CASRGPAGLTEAFF.

This clonotype turned up a few times. This chain links TRBV18 with TRBJ2-7, with D maybe TRBD1 (7 bases). V lost 3 bases to trimming and J lost 2 bases, with 17 bases between them. The CDR3 has 16 residues. Germline CDR1 is KGHSH and CDR2 is LQKENI. The chain's CDR3 is CASSPRGGDRPYEQYF. The CDR3, as DNA: TGTGCCAGCTCACCGCGAGGCGGGGACAGACCCTACGAGCAGTACTTC.

This clonotype was detected many times. The rearrangement uses TRBV14 and TRBJ2-1, with TRBD1 matching over 7 bases. The V and J ends lost 3 bases and 7 bases, in that order; junction bases with no gene match: 3. This CDR3 has 13 residues. From germline, CDR1 is SGHDN and CDR2 FVKESK. CDR3 loop: CASSQIRGNEQFF. CDR3 DNA: TGTGCCAGCAGCCAGATCAGGGGGAATGAGCAGTTCTTC.

The V and J genes are TRBV5-5 and TRBJ2-5; no clear D. Trimming left V 2 bases short and J 2 bases short, with 13 bases between. Per germline, CDR1 SGHKS and CDR2 YYEKEE (reference sequence). The CDR3 is 15 amino acids. CDR3 loop: CASSFYSNRQETQYF. For the CDR3, the DNA is TGTGCCAGCAGCTTCTACTCCAATCGACAAGAGACCCAGTACTTC.

The chain uses TRBV5-5 and TRBJ1-1; D call uncertain. V was shortened by 4 bases and J by 11 bases, with 15 bases between the two germline ends. The germline gives CDR1 SGHKS, CDR2 YYEKEE (reference sequence). This CDR3 comprises 12 residues. The CDR3 protein is CASSNSIEEAFF. The CDR3 nucleotides are TGTGCCAGCAGCAACAGTATTGAGGAGGCTTTCTTT.

The V and J genes are TRBV20-1 and TRBJ1-4; 10 positions agree with TRBD1. Unmatched junction bases numbered 5, after V lost 2 bases and J lost 8 bases. The CDR3 spans 14 residues. Germline V CDR1 and CDR2: DFQATT, SNEGSKA (reference sequence). The CDR3 sequence is CSARSGQGKEKLFF. CDR3 coding DNA: TGCAGTGCTAGATCGGGACAGGGGAAAGAAAAACTGTTTTTT.

In its sample, this clonotype was seen a few times. V gene TRBV4-3 combines with J gene TRBJ1-6; the match to TRBD1 covers 10 bases. This CDR3 contains 15 residues. V lost 4 bases, J lost 10 bases, and 7 bases stayed unmatched. Germline values: CDR1 LGHNA, CDR2 YSLEER. The CDR3 spells CASSLGTGEASPLHF. In nucleotides, the CDR3 is TGCGCCAGCAGCCTCGGGACAGGGGAAGCCTCACCCCTCCACTTT.

This clonotype was seen more than once but under ten times. The chain has TRBV5-1 and TRBJ1-1; 8 bases match TRBD1. The CDR3 loop spans 14 amino acids. The germline V gene has CDR1 SGHRS and CDR2 YFSETQ. V dropped 4 bases and J dropped 7; count of bases not matched to a gene: 9. The CDR3 reads CASSQQGVLSEAFF. CDR3 DNA sequence: TGCGCCAGCAGCCAACAGGGGGTGTTAAGTGAAGCTTTCTTT. Using reference TRBV5-1 and TRBJ1-1 for the parts outside the CDR3, the full variable domain is KAGVTQTPRYLIKTRGQQVTLSCSPISGHRSVSWYQQTPGQGLQFLFEYFSETQRNKGNFPGRFSGRQFSNSRSEMNVSTLELGDSALYLCASSQQGVLSEAFFGQGTRLTVV.

This clonotype appeared many times. The chain is built from TRBV28 and TRBJ2-1, with D hard to call. V was clipped by 3 bases and J by 3 bases, with 9 bases between them. In germline, CDR1 is MDHEN, CDR2 SYDVKM. CDR3 length equals 14 residues. The DNA of the CDR3 is TGTGCCAGCAGTTTCGGGCAGTACTACAATGAGCAGTTCTTC. Its translation is CASSFGQYYNEQFF.

This chain's CDR3 is CASSEGTSGASYEQYF. CDR3 bases: TGCGCCAGCAGTGAGGGGACTAGCGGGGCCTCCTACGAGCAGTACTTC. This sequence joins TRBV10-1 and TRBJ2-7; 13 bases match TRBD2. CDR1 is WNHNN and CDR2 is SYGVQD in the germline V gene (reference sequence). J lost 0 bases, V lost 2 bases, and 1 base had no gene match. CDR3 length equals 16 residues.

The chain is built from TRBV20-1 and TRBJ2-5; D unclear. The CDR3 is 13 amino acids. Trimming took 6 bases from V and 6 from J, leaving 17 bases between them. Germline V gene sequence: CDR1 DFQATT, CDR2 SNEGSKA (reference sequence). Here the CDR3 reads CSAPVLGAKTQYF. The CDR3 DNA reads TGCAGTGCACCCGTGTTGGGCGCAAAGACCCAGTACTTC.

The CDR3 is CARTAMDREAFF. CDR3 nucleotide sequence: TGCGCCAGGACTGCCATGGACAGGGAAGCTTTCTTT. The V and J genes are TRBV5-1 and TRBJ1-1; the match to TRBD1 covers 7 bases. From germline, CDR1 is SGHRS and CDR2 YFSETQ. The V segment lost 8 bases and the J segment 8 bases; nucleotides outside the gene matches: 9. There are 12 residues in the CDR3.

This clonotype was seen a handful of times. V and J are TRBV28 and TRBJ2-3, with 14 bases matching TRBD2. Germline values: CDR1 MDHEN, CDR2 SYDVKM. Trimming took 8 bases from V and 0 from J; bases not matched to a gene: 4. This CDR3 has 16 amino acids. The CDR3 reads CASETSGGASTDTQYF. CDR3 DNA: TGTGCCAGCGAGACTAGCGGGGGGGCTAGCACAGATACGCAGTATTTT.

This clonotype was picked up a small number of times. The chain recombines TRBV20-1 with TRBJ1-1, with D hard to call. The CDR3 is 11 residues long. Germline assignment: CDR1 DFQATT and CDR2 SNEGSKA (reference sequence). The germline V and J ends were trimmed by 4 bases and 1 base, with 4 bases remaining between them. Here the CDR3 reads CSATQNTEAFF. The CDR3 nucleotides are TGCAGTGCTACGCAGAACACTGAAGCTTTCTTT.

The chain's CDR3 is CASSPDRQETQYF. The CDR3 nucleotides are TGTGCCAGCAGCCCGGACAGACAAGAGACCCAGTACTTC. This chain links TRBV7-8 with TRBJ2-5, with D perhaps matching TRBD1 (6 bases). Deletions cut 5 bases from V and 2 bases from J, with 9 bases between. This CDR3 contains 13 residues. Germline assignment: CDR1 SGHVS and CDR2 FQNEAQ. The full variable domain, completed using reference TRBV7-8 and TRBJ2-5, is GAGVSQSPRYKVAKRGQDVALRCDPISGHVSLFWYQQALGQGPEFLTYFQNEAQLDKSGLPSDRFFAERPEGSVSTLKIQRTQQEDSAVYLCASSPDRQETQYFGPGTRLLVL.

In this sample, this clonotype turned up a few times. This chain uses TRBV4-2 with TRBJ1-1, with D possibly being TRBD1 (6 bases). With 6 bases removed from V and 8 bases from J, the gap between germline ends came to 10 bases. This CDR3 has 11 residues. Per germline, CDR1 LGHNA and CDR2 YNFKEQ. The chain's CDR3 is CASRTRGEAFF. In nucleotides, the CDR3 is TGTGCCAGCAGAACCAGGGGAGAAGCTTTCTTT.

This clonotype showed up many times. This rearrangement joins TRBV5-1 to TRBJ2-7, with D unresolved. V was shortened by 1 base and J by 2 bases, with 4 bases between the two germline ends. The CDR3 consists of 12 residues. Germline assignment: CDR1 SGHRS and CDR2 YFSETQ. In nucleotides, the CDR3 is TGCGCCAGCAGCTTGAGGCCCTACGAGCAGTACTTC. Its protein product is CASSLRPYEQYF. Based on the CDR3 plus reference TRBV5-1 and TRBJ2-7, the full variable domain is KAGVTQTPRYLIKTRGQQVTLSCSPISGHRSVSWYQQTPGQGLQFLFEYFSETQRNKGNFPGRFSGRQFSNSRSEMNVSTLELGDSALYLCASSLRPYEQYFGPGTRLTVT.

Comments on this clonotype: This may stem from a read error, because a much larger clone lies one nucleotide away. The chain couples TRBV11-1 to TRBJ1-1; perhaps TRBD1 as D (5 bases). The CDR3 length is 14 residues. Germline-derived CDR1 and CDR2 are SGHAT and FQDESV (reference sequence). As DNA, the CDR3 is TGTGCCAGCAGCTCCCGGGGGGGGAACACTGAACCTTTCTTT. Its translation: CASSSRGGNTEPFF.

The sample holds a few counts of this clonotype. V usage is TRBV6-2 or TRBV6-3 and J usage is TRBJ1-1; D might be TRBD1 (6 bases). V lost 5 bases to trimming and J lost 8 bases, with 12 bases between them. CDR3 length: 12 amino acids. CDR1 and CDR2 (germline): MNHEY, SVGEGT. The CDR3, as DNA: TGTGCCAGCAGTACCCGGACAGAGGAAGCTTTCTTT. Translation: CASSTRTEEAFF.

This clonotype was observed many times. CDR3 DNA: TGTGCCAGCAGTTCATCAGGGGTGAACACTGAAGCTTTCTTT. Translated, it gives CASSSSGVNTEAFF. V is TRBV12-3 or TRBV12-4 and J is TRBJ1-1; possibly TRBD1 for D (6 bases). V dropped 4 bases and J dropped 0 bases, with 9 bases sitting between them. The CDR3 is made up of 14 amino acids.